This T cell receptor beta chain was identified in a study of T cell repertoires in cytomegalovirus infection (dated by TCRdb to the late 2010s). At the level of the whole study: Alongside well-studied HLA-B-restricted epitopes, the peptide stimulations were aimed at recently identified HLA-C-restricted CMV epitopes, whose presentation resists viral immunomodulation. Because public TCR beta signatures pointed to carriage of CMV infection together with the matching HLA type, the HLA type of each donor mattered for the analysis.

Interpreted using the paper, the treatment or condition label stands for: in vitro stimulation with specific CMV peptide epitopes to enrich CMV-specific T cells. For CDR1 and CDR2, the germline V gene lists SGHTA and FQGNSA. A distance of 15 bases separates the germline ends of V and J, which lose 5 bases and 7 bases respectively. Including cysteine and phenylalanine, the CDR3 has 13 amino acids. The retained sequence is limited to the CDR3, 39 bases, with the frame set at the first base. Turning to this clonotype: Its antigen is currently not known. No base-level quality is on record; no much larger clone is a single base apart.

The listed sequencing device is Illumina HiSeq 1500. TCRdb's own reprocessing of the public reads used fastp at Q25 and MiXCR and kept productive beta chains. Merged by CDR3 protein, the rows form single entries marked with the most common genes and DNA. In this sample the table shows a few hundred thousand distinct CDR3 sequences, roughly 43% of which occur a single time. The ten most abundant clones make up 40% to 60% of the sample. Overall study outcomes, separate from this receptor: Cumulative frequency of public TCR beta family members discriminated carriers of CMV infection plus the relevant HLA type in this cohort and an independent approximately 370-donor cohort. In the ex vivo response, HLA-C-restricted CMV-specific TCR beta clonotypes were dominant, and in two of eight donors the single most frequent clonotype came from this HLA-C-restricted group.

The sequence joins TRBV7-2 to TRBJ2-7; the D gene may be TRBD1 or TRBD2, since each aligns over 6 bases. The receptor comes from a human donor in good health (CMV status not recorded). Some clones in this sample may be carry-over from other donors' samples. The sample in question was cultured PBMCs, obtained from culture after CMV antigen stimulation. The CDR3 here reads CASSPRQEGEQYF. The nucleotides read TGTGCCAGCAGCCCCCGACAGGAGGGGGAGCAGTACTTC.